There are a few counts of the clone carrying this T cell receptor (beta chain). The antigen is unknown. The sample belongs to a study of shared clonotypes between healthy human individuals. Turning to the study itself: The donor group consisted of a couple of women and three men, aged 18 to 49. Each donor contributed plates that comprised three CD4 naive, three CD4 memory, two CD8 naive and one CD8 memory.

Splitting of each subset's genomic DNA was done evenly across several immunoSEQ plates. Profiled with immunoSEQ multiplex PCR; TCRdb holds only in-frame clones, not every one. The sample comprises 1,500,000 or so clones, more than 95% of which are singletons, and roughly 1.1% rests with the top ten. This CDR3 region has 15 residues. V was shortened by 0 bases and J by 2 bases, with 11 bases between the two germline ends. The germline CDR1 and CDR2 sequences are MNHEY and SVGAGI. Study-level findings and limits: The study generally estimated greater richness for naive than memory subsets.

The chain is built from TRBV6-5 and TRBJ2-7; a weak D match, TRBD1 (6 bases). The sequencing input was naive CD4+ T cells sorted from blood. Subset denoted: CD45RA+ positively selected. This receptor was identified in a man younger than 45 in good health. CDR3: CASSYSRDIAYEQYF. DNA of the CDR3: TGTGCCAGCAGTTACTCCCGGGACATTGCCTACGAGCAGTACTTC.